This TCR beta chain was found in a study of T cell responses to AZD1222 COVID-19 vaccine. Trimming pared 3 bases from V and 7 bases from J, leaving 9 bases between. The CDR3 runs to 13 residues. Per germline, CDR1 MRHNA and CDR2 SNTAGT. This clone has just a few counts. The table came from immunoSEQ multiplex PCR; TCRdb's copy has only in-frame clones and leaves some out. The data hold about 150,000 clones, with roughly 94% observed a single time. The TCR was taken from an adult in good health. The sequencing here drew on peripheral blood, taken on day 0 of AZD1222 vaccination. The chain has TRBV6-4 and TRBJ2-2, with a tentative D call TRBD2 (5 bases). The CDR3 spells CASSDGEFGELFF. The CDR3 DNA follows: TGTGCCAGCAGTGATGGGGAGTTCGGGGAGCTGTTTTTT.